Listed here are 29 T cell receptor beta chains from one sample, sequenced in a study of blood T cell repertoires in COVID-19. Method: immunoSEQ multiplex PCR; TCRdb's copy keeps in-frame clones and lacks some. The data hold about 42,000 clones, with about 91% observed a single time. Sequencing was performed on peripheral blood. These receptors all come from a human donor in a cohort sampled during active COVID-19.

The chain is built from TRBV4-1 and TRBJ2-7; 7 nucleotides align to TRBD2. Losses at the gene ends were 0 bases for V and 0 bases for J; bases not matched to a gene: 5. Germline assignment: CDR1 MGHRA and CDR2 YSYEKL. The CDR3 spans 16 residues. The CDR3 spells CASSQDPGRSSYEQYF. For the CDR3, the DNA is TGCGCCAGCAGCCAAGATCCCGGGAGGTCCTCCTACGAGCAGTACTTC.

The gene calls are TRBV7-2 and TRBJ2-7; TRBD1 is a possible D gene (6 bases). Germline CDR1 is SGHTA and CDR2 is FQGNSA. Trimming shortened V by 1 base and J by 4 bases, and 14 bases separated the two germline ends. This CDR3 contains 15 residues. The chain's CDR3 is CASSLDPSRGYEQYF. The CDR3, as DNA: TGTGCCAGCAGCTTAGACCCGTCAAGGGGGTACGAGCAGTACTTC.

The chain is built from TRBV24-1 and TRBJ1-5; D unclear. Germline V gene data show CDR1 as KGHDR and CDR2 as SFDVKD. This CDR3 region has 16 residues. V lost 1 base, J lost 6 bases, and 15 bases lay in between. This chain's CDR3 is CATSDFSEGSIQPQHF. Written as DNA, the CDR3 is TGTGCCACCAGTGATTTCAGCGAGGGTTCGATTCAGCCCCAGCATTTT.

The CDR3 nucleotides are TGTGCCAGCAGTTATGCTAGCGGGAGGGGGAATGAGCAGTTCTTC. It codes for CASSYASGRGNEQFF. V usage is TRBV6-5 and J usage is TRBJ2-1, with 12 positions matching TRBD2. The V segment lost 3 bases and the J segment 7 bases; nucleotides outside the gene matches: 4. CDR3 size: 15 residues. Germline-derived CDR1 and CDR2 are MNHEY and SVGAGI.

The V call is TRBV7-3, the J call TRBJ2-5; possibly TRBD2 for D (5 bases). V was pared by 5 bases and J by 0 bases, with 7 bases between. The CDR3 consists of 13 residues. Germline V gene sequence: CDR1 SGHTA, CDR2 FQGTGA. The CDR3 sequence is CASSRGYQETQYF. For the CDR3, the DNA is TGTGCCAGCAGCCGGGGATACCAAGAGACCCAGTACTTC.

The chain uses TRBV2 and TRBJ2-1, with 13 bases fitting TRBD2. After removal of 6 bases from V and 14 bases from J, the junction contained 10 bases not matched to a gene. The CDR3 covers 14 residues. Germline loops: CDR1 SNHLY, CDR2 FYNNEI. The CDR3 loop is CASREGGLAGAEFF. The CDR3 region has the DNA TGTGCCAGCAGAGAGGGTGGACTAGCGGGAGCCGAGTTCTTC.

This chain links TRBV10-3 with TRBJ2-7; TRBD2 aligns across 8 bases. Germline V gene lookup returns CDR1 ENHRY and CDR2 SYGVKD. The ends lost 3 bases at V and 5 bases at J; junction bases unmatched: 12. This CDR3 has 16 amino acids. As DNA, the CDR3 is TGTGCCATCAGTGATGGTTTGGCTAGCGGGTATGACGAGCAGTACTTC. This translates into CAISDGLASGYDEQYF.

In this sample, this clone turned up a few times. Lacking the conserved final phenylalanine or tryptophan, this CDR3 likely reflects a read error. The DNA is left out, because the CDR3 cannot be placed on it with certainty; the CDR3 is given as TCRdb lists it. J is TRBJ1-2 and V is TRBV24-1; TRBD1, the table's D call, was not compared with the DNA. In germline, CDR1 is KGHDR, CDR2 SFDVKD. The CDR3 contains 8 residues when both ends are counted. CDR3: CATSRGQG.

This chain links TRBV6-5 with TRBJ1-3, with 9 bases that match TRBD1. From germline, CDR1 is MNHEY and CDR2 SVGAGI. CDR3 length equals 15 residues. Unmatched junction bases numbered 2, after V lost 5 bases and J lost 0 bases. The CDR3 nucleotides read TGTGCCAGCAGTCTGACAGGGGGCTCTGGAAACACCATATATTTT. Residues: CASSLTGGSGNTIYF.

The chain carries TRBV2 and TRBJ2-2; TRBD1 might be the D (6 bases). The CDR3 sequence is 16 residues long. Germline loops: CDR1 SNHLY, CDR2 FYNNEI. The ends were cut back, 5 bases at V and 1 base at J, with 14 bases in the middle. Here the CDR3 DNA reads TGTGCCAGCAGTCTCAGACAGGTAGAGAACACCGGGGAGCTGTTTTTT. This sequence encodes CASSLRQVENTGELFF.

The V call is TRBV6-2 or TRBV6-3, the J call TRBJ2-3; D uncertain. CDR1 and CDR2 from the germline V gene are MNHEY and SVGEGT. The CDR3 has 17 residues. The V gene lost 2 bases and the J gene lost 0 bases, with 15 bases spanning the gap. The CDR3 loop is CASSYLLTPTSTDTQYF. CDR3 nucleotide sequence: TGTGCCAGCAGTTACCTCTTGACTCCGACTAGCACAGATACGCAGTATTTT.

This clone was detected only once. The CDR3 sequence: CASSYRSTFQETQYF. The CDR3 DNA is TGTGCCAGCAGTTACCGCTCGACATTCCAAGAGACCCAGTACTTC. The chain carries TRBV6-6 and TRBJ2-5; D is unresolved. The V gene's germline CDR1 is MNHNY and CDR2 SVGAGI (reference sequence). Trimming took 2 bases from V and 1 from J, leaving 11 bases between them. The CDR3 runs to 15 residues.

The chain carries TRBV7-3 and TRBJ2-1, with D possibly being TRBD2 (5 bases). CDR1 is SGHTA and CDR2 is FQGTGA in the germline V gene. There are 16 residues in the CDR3. Trimming took 0 bases from V and 6 from J, leaving 15 bases between them. The CDR3 region is CASSLTSGRSSNEQFF. For the CDR3, the DNA is TGTGCCAGCAGCTTAACGAGCGGAAGGTCTTCCAATGAGCAGTTCTTC.

CDR3 nucleotides: TGTGCCAGCAGCTTCCAGGATTACACTGAAGCTTTCTTT. It is translated as CASSFQDYTEAFF. This chain joins TRBV5-5 and TRBJ1-1; D call uncertain. Trimming took 2 bases from V and 3 from J, leaving 8 bases between them. Germline loops: CDR1 SGHKS, CDR2 YYEKEE (reference sequence). The CDR3 loop spans 13 amino acids.

The J gene is TRBJ1-2, the V gene TRBV7-9, with D possibly TRBD1 on 5 matching bases. V was cut by 5 bases and J by 3 bases, with 16 bases left in between. The V gene's germline CDR1 is SEHNR and CDR2 FQNEAQ (reference sequence). This CDR3 comprises 15 residues. The CDR3 bases are TGTGCCAGCAGCGGTACAGGTAAAGAGGACTATGGCTACACCTTC. It codes for CASSGTGKEDYGYTF.

This chain links TRBV6-6 with TRBJ1-2, with D possibly TRBD1 on 6 matching bases. The CDR3 loop spans 14 amino acids. CDR1 is MNHNY, CDR2 SVGAGI, per germline (reference sequence). Trimming stripped 7 bases from V and 6 bases from J, with 18 bases between. CDR3 bases: TGTGCCAGCAACCCACGGGGGGGGCTCAATGGCTACACCTTC. Its protein product is CASNPRGGLNGYTF.

This clone was seen once. The chain carries TRBV29-1 and TRBJ2-2, with D perhaps TRBD2 (5 bases). Germline CDR1 reads SQVTM; CDR2 reads ANQGSEA. V was clipped by 4 bases and J by 4 bases, with 10 bases between them. This CDR3 comprises 13 residues. The CDR3 DNA is TGCAGCGTTGTAGGCGGGTCCACCGGGGAGCTGTTTTTT. It yields the protein CSVVGGSTGELFF.

This chain uses TRBV19 with TRBJ1-2; 8 bases agree with TRBD1. The germline gives CDR1 LNHDA, CDR2 SQIVND (reference sequence). CDR3 size: 14 residues. Trimming at V came to 2 bases and at J to 7 bases, leaving 6 bases not matched to a gene. DNA of the CDR3: TGTGCCAGTAGTATATCCCAGGGGGCCGGTGGCTACACCTTC. Protein: CASSISQGAGGYTF.

The V call is TRBV7-9, the J call TRBJ1-4, with D perhaps matching TRBD1 (6 bases). Deletions cut 4 bases from V and 4 bases from J, with 7 bases between. CDR3 length: 13 amino acids. CDR1 and CDR2 (germline): SEHNR, FQNEAQ (reference sequence). The CDR3 DNA sequence: TGTGCCAGCAGCTGGGGACATAATGAAAAACTGTTTTTT. This codes for CASSWGHNEKLFF. The entire variable domain, with the rest obtained from reference TRBV7-9 and TRBJ1-4, is as follows: DTGVSQNPRHKITKRGQNVTFRCDPISEHNRLYWYRQTLGQGPEFLTYFQNEAQLEKSRLLSDRFSAERPKGSFSTLEIQRTEQGDSAMYLCASSWGHNEKLFFGSGTQLSVL.

The chain couples TRBV4-3 to TRBJ1-3; 9 bases line up with TRBD1. V lost 0 bases and J lost 2; bases outside the gene matches: 14. Germline CDR1 reads LGHNA; CDR2 reads YSLEER. The CDR3 has 20 residues. This CDR3 reads CASSQDLIGDRDFTGNTIYF. The CDR3 DNA is TGCGCCAGCAGCCAAGATCTTATAGGGGACAGGGACTTTACTGGAAACACCATATATTTT.

The genes are TRBV6-5 and TRBJ2-3, with D possibly being TRBD1 (6 bases). Germline V gives CDR1 MNHEY, CDR2 SVGAGI. This CDR3 has 16 residues. Between the trimmed V and J ends, which lost 4 bases and 3 bases, there was a span of 17 bases. The CDR3 DNA is TGTGCCAGCAGTTCACCCTCAGGGGTTCAGACAGATACGCAGTATTTT. It codes for CASSSPSGVQTDTQYF.

Notes on this clone: Other DNA sequences from this sample encode an identical CDR3 as well. The V and J genes are TRBV7-8 and TRBJ1-5; 12 bases map to TRBD1. The junction had 5 bases not matched to a gene; V was cut back by 4 bases and J by 7 bases. Germline-derived CDR1 and CDR2 are SGHVS and FQNEAQ. The CDR3 contains 15 residues. The CDR3 DNA reads TGTGCCAGCAGCTCGGGACAGGGGGCGGGGCAGCCCCAGCATTTT. Its translation: CASSSGQGAGQPQHF. The full variable domain, in which reference TRBV7-8 and TRBJ1-5 provide the parts outside the CDR3, is GAGVSQSPRYKVAKRGQDVALRCDPISGHVSLFWYQQALGQGPEFLTYFQNEAQLDKSGLPSDRFFAERPEGSVSTLKIQRTQQEDSAVYLCASSSGQGAGQPQHFGDGTRLSIL.

In this sample, this clone turned up once. The chain recombines TRBV18 with TRBJ2-7, with 8 bases identical to TRBD2. V gave up 2 bases and J gave up 0 bases; unmatched junction bases: 9. Germline CDR1 is KGHSH and CDR2 is LQKENI. The CDR3 has 17 amino acids. The CDR3 DNA reads as TGTGCCAGCTCACCAGGGACTAGAATACTGTACTCCTACGAGCAGTACTTC. It is translated as CASSPGTRILYSYEQYF.

The rearrangement uses TRBV3-1 (or the pseudogene TRBV3-2) and TRBJ2-7, with 8 bases that match TRBD1. The CDR3 extends over 13 amino acids. The V segment lost 1 base and the J segment 7 bases; nucleotides outside the gene matches: 3. Germline CDR1 and CDR2: LGHDT and YNNKEL (reference sequence). The CDR3 loop is CASSQGTGGEQYF. The CDR3 DNA follows: TGTGCCAGCAGCCAAGGCACAGGGGGAGAGCAGTACTTC.

This sequence joins TRBV7-9 and TRBJ2-7, with 7 bases that match TRBD1. After removal of 5 bases from V and 3 bases from J, the junction contained 13 bases not matched to a gene. CDR3 size: 16 residues. The germline gives CDR1 SEHNR, CDR2 FQNEAQ (reference sequence). The CDR3 here is CASSRLPGTEGYEQYF. The CDR3 nucleotides read TGTGCCAGCAGCCGACTCCCGGGGACAGAAGGCTACGAGCAGTACTTC.

The gene calls are TRBV15 and TRBJ2-5; tentative D call: TRBD2 (6 bases). Trimming left V 0 bases short and J 3 bases short, with 11 bases between. CDR1 LNHNV and CDR2 YYDKDF come from the germline V gene (reference sequence). This CDR3 has 15 residues. CDR3 bases: TGTGCCACCAGCAGAGAGGGCGGCGGGGAAGAGACCCAGTACTTC. This translates into CATSREGGGEETQYF.

The chain uses TRBV27 and TRBJ2-1, with TRBD2 matching 9 bases. Germline assignment: CDR1 MNHEY and CDR2 SMNVEV (reference sequence). V lost 7 bases to trimming and J lost 0 bases; unmatched junction nucleotides: 7. The CDR3 length is 16 residues. The chain's CDR3 is CASTYAGGSSYNEQFF. CDR3 coding DNA: TGTGCCAGCACCTATGCGGGGGGGAGCTCCTACAATGAGCAGTTCTTC.

The CDR3 coding sequence is TGTGCCAGCAGCGTAGGAGGGAAGGTCAATCAGCCCCAGCATTTT. Encoded protein: CASSVGGKVNQPQHF. The chain is built from TRBV9 and TRBJ1-5, with D unresolved. From germline, CDR1 is SGDLS and CDR2 YYNGEE. The CDR3 is 15 amino acids. V was cut by 0 bases and J by 3 bases, with 10 bases left in between.

This sequence joins TRBV7-9 and TRBJ2-3, with 8 positions matching TRBD1. The CDR3 loop spans 14 amino acids. V dropped 4 bases and J dropped 6; count of bases not matched to a gene: 6. CDR1 SEHNR and CDR2 FQNEAQ come from the germline V gene (reference sequence). The CDR3 bases are TGTGCCAGCAGCTATCAGGGGGCTGGCGATACGCAGTATTTT. Encoded protein: CASSYQGAGDTQYF. The variable domain in full, completed from reference TRBV7-9 and TRBJ2-3, reads DTGVSQNPRHKITKRGQNVTFRCDPISEHNRLYWYRQTLGQGPEFLTYFQNEAQLEKSRLLSDRFSAERPKGSFSTLEIQRTEQGDSAMYLCASSYQGAGDTQYFGPGTRLTVL.